A single sample gave rise to the 9 T cell receptor beta chains below, sequenced in a study of radiotherapy plus CTLA-4 blockade in lung cancer. TCRdb's table, derived via immunoSEQ multiplex PCR, lists solely in-frame clones and lacks some. Of 70,000 to 95,000 clones listed, approximately 82% are singletons. Sequenced material: peripheral blood, taken from a patient treated with radiotherapy plus ipilimumab. The origin of the receptors is a human donor with non-small cell lung cancer that progressed on radiotherapy plus ipilimumab.

The rearrangement uses TRBV5-1 and TRBJ1-5; D not resolved. Trimming shortened V by 0 bases and J by 7 bases, and 14 bases separated the two germline ends. The germline gives CDR1 SGHRS, CDR2 YFSETQ. The CDR3 spans 15 residues. The CDR3 bases are TGCGCCAGCAGCTTGGACGGAGGCCCACCCCAGCCCCAGCATTTT. Its protein is CASSLDGGPPQPQHF.

The genes are TRBV29-1 and TRBJ1-3; no definite D call. Per germline, CDR1 SQVTM and CDR2 ANQGSEA. The CDR3 runs to 13 residues. V was trimmed by 5 bases and J by 0 bases, leaving 8 bases between them. The DNA for the CDR3 is TGCAGCGTTCTAAGTCTCTCTGGAAACACCATATATTTT. Its protein is CSVLSLSGNTIYF.

V gene TRBV5-1 combines with J gene TRBJ1-1; D gene unclear. The V and J ends lost 5 bases and 0 bases respectively, with 11 bases between them. Per germline, CDR1 SGHRS and CDR2 YFSETQ. The CDR3 has 14 residues. CDR3 coding DNA: TGCGCCAGCAGGCTTAGTGGATTGAACACTGAAGCTTTCTTT. Translation gives CASRLSGLNTEAFF. The complete variable domain, with remaining parts taken from reference TRBV5-1 and TRBJ1-1, reads KAGVTQTPRYLIKTRGQQVTLSCSPISGHRSVSWYQQTPGQGLQFLFEYFSETQRNKGNFPGRFSGRQFSNSRSEMNVSTLELGDSALYLCASRLSGLNTEAFFGQGTRLTVV.

This rearrangement joins TRBV30 to TRBJ1-2; tentatively, D is TRBD1 (6 bases). V lost 0 bases, J lost 4 bases, and 12 bases lay in between. Germline V lookup: CDR1 GTSNPN, CDR2 SVGIG (reference sequence). The CDR3 extends over 14 amino acids. DNA for the CDR3: TGTGCCTGGAGTGTACAGACAGGTGCCTATGGCTACACCTTC. Residues: CAWSVQTGAYGYTF.

This clone came up a few times. The chain has TRBV2 and TRBJ2-1; TRBD2 aligns across 8 bases. V lost 4 bases and J lost 6; bases outside the gene matches: 2. The CDR3 is 13 residues long. Germline V gives CDR1 SNHLY, CDR2 FYNNEI. The CDR3 spells CASSVTSANEQFF. The CDR3 DNA follows: TGTGCCAGCAGTGTGACTAGCGCCAATGAGCAGTTCTTC.

The genes are TRBV5-1 and TRBJ2-1; 10 bases line up with TRBD1. With 4 bases clipped from V and 9 bases from J, the junction kept 7 bases outside the gene matches. The germline V gene has CDR1 SGHRS and CDR2 YFSETQ. The CDR3 extends over 14 amino acids. CDR3 protein: CASSAGQGWGEQFF. In nucleotides, the CDR3 is TGCGCCAGCAGCGCGGGACAGGGGTGGGGTGAGCAGTTCTTC.

In regard to this clone: The sample has other DNA sequences that encode this CDR3 too. The J gene is TRBJ1-2, the V gene TRBV7-8, with D possibly matching TRBD1 (6 bases). Germline lookup yields CDR1 SGHVS and CDR2 FQNEAQ. This CDR3 has 14 amino acids. Deletions cut 2 bases from V and 7 bases from J, with 14 bases between. The CDR3 loop is CASSLNRGWGGYTF. The CDR3 DNA follows: TGTGCCAGCAGCTTAAATAGGGGGTGGGGTGGCTACACCTTC. Using reference TRBV7-8 and TRBJ1-2 for the parts outside the CDR3, the full variable domain is GAGVSQSPRYKVAKRGQDVALRCDPISGHVSLFWYQQALGQGPEFLTYFQNEAQLDKSGLPSDRFFAERPEGSVSTLKIQRTQQEDSAVYLCASSLNRGWGGYTFGSGTRLTVV.

The V call is TRBV6-5, the J call TRBJ1-4; 10 bases are a match to TRBD1. This CDR3 is 15 amino acids long. Trimming cost V 2 bases and J 7 bases; bases outside gene matches: 4. Germline V gene sequence: CDR1 MNHEY, CDR2 SVGAGI. CDR3 bases: TGTGCCAGCAGTTACCGGACAGGGGGTAGTGAAAAACTGTTTTTT. It yields the protein CASSYRTGGSEKLFF.

For this clone: A junction boundary mismatches the germline segment, possibly from a read error. The sample contains more than one DNA sequence encoding this CDR3. V and J are TRBV6-6 and TRBJ2-4; the D call may be TRBD1 or TRBD2 (6 bases each). The length of the CDR3 is 16 residues. The germline CDR1 and CDR2 sequences are MNHNY and SVGAGI (reference sequence). The DNA for the CDR3 is TGCGCCAGCAGTTACGGAGGGGGTCAGGCCAAAAACATTCAGTACTTC. Translated: CASSYGGGQAKNIQYF.